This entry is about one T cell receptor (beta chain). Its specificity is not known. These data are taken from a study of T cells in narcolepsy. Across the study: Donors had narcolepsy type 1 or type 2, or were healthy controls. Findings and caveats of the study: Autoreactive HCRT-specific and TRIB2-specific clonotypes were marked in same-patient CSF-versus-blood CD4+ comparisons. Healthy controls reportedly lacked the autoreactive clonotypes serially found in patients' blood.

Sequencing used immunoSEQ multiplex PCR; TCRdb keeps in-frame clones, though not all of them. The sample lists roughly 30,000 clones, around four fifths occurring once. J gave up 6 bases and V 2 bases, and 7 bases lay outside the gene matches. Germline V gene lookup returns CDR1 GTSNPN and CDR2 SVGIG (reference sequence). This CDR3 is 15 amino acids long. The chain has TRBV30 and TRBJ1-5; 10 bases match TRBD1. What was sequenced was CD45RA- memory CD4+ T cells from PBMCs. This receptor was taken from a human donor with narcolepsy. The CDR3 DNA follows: TGTGCCTGGAGTACGGGTCGACAGGGGGCTCAGCCCCAGCATTTT. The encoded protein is CAWSTGRQGAQPQHF. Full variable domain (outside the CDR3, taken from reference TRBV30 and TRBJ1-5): SQTIHQWPATLVQPVGSPLSLECTVEGTSNPNLYWYRQAAGRGLQLLFYSVGIGQISSEVPQNLSASRPQDRQFILSSKKLLLSDSGFYLCAWSTGRQGAQPQHFGDGTRLSIL.